These 18 T cell receptor beta chains were all obtained from the same sample, sequenced in a study of T cells in Graves' hyperthyroidism and ophthalmopathy. There were TCR beta CDR3 regions amplified from RNA transcripts. The HTBI primer set served for first-round RT-PCR of the TCR CDR3. MiXCR was run by TCRdb on the multiplex PCR reads, yielding one entry per CDR3 protein. This table holds some 250,000 distinct CDR3 sequences, less than 15% found once. The sequencing input was blood. These receptors were collected from a woman in her 40s with Graves' hyperthyroidism that later progressed to Graves' ophthalmopathy.

This clonotype occurred many times. The V gene is TRBV2, the J gene TRBJ2-7, with 7 bases matching TRBD2. The CDR3 is made up of 16 amino acids. The V segment lost 2 bases and the J segment 3 bases; nucleotides outside the gene matches: 10. Germline assignment: CDR1 SNHLY and CDR2 FYNNEI. The CDR3 protein is CASSEWGSGIGYEQYF. The CDR3 DNA sequence: TGTGCCAGCAGTGAATGGGGGAGCGGGATAGGCTACGAGCAGTACTTC.

The chain couples TRBV15 to TRBJ2-7; D gene ambiguous. Germline V gene lookup returns CDR1 LNHNV and CDR2 YYDKDF (reference sequence). The CDR3 spans 14 residues. Trimming pared 0 bases from V and 4 bases from J, leaving 10 bases between. The CDR3 sequence: CATSRDRVLYEQYF. CDR3 bases: TGTGCCACCAGCAGAGATCGGGTCTTGTACGAGCAGTACTTC.

V gene TRBV6-1 combines with J gene TRBJ2-6; D gene uncertain. This CDR3 comprises 15 residues. From germline, CDR1 is MNHNS and CDR2 SASEGT. V was cut by 10 bases and J by 0 bases, with 13 bases left in between. The CDR3 here is CATRGVSSGANVLTF. The CDR3, as DNA: TGTGCCACCCGTGGGGTAAGCTCTGGGGCCAACGTCCTGACTTTC.

In this sample, this clonotype turned up a few times. V gene TRBV5-6 combines with J gene TRBJ1-6, with D unclear. The ends were cut back, 0 bases at V and 7 bases at J, with 11 bases in the middle. Germline V gene data show CDR1 as SGHDT and CDR2 as YYEEEE. The CDR3 is 15 residues long. CDR3 nucleotides: TGTGCCAGCAGCTTGGGACGCCCGGTGAATTCACCCCTCCACTTT. This gives the protein CASSLGRPVNSPLHF.

This clonotype was observed at least ten times. The chain is built from TRBV25-1 and TRBJ1-4; D uncertain. CDR1 and CDR2 from the germline V gene are MGHDK and SYGVNS. Trimming took off 5 bases at V and 7 bases at J, with 17 bases between the two ends. This CDR3 has 15 residues. CDR3 coding DNA: TGTGCCAGCAGTTGGGAGGTGGGGAGAGGTGAAAAACTGTTTTTT. Protein product: CASSWEVGRGEKLFF.

This clonotype has a count of ten or more. The chain carries TRBV6-1 and TRBJ1-5; 10 bases match TRBD1. CDR1 and CDR2 (germline): MNHNS, SASEGT. With V trimmed by 5 bases and J by 1 base, 8 bases remained unmatched. The CDR3 has 17 residues. The CDR3 sequence: CASSSRDRGMSNQPQHF. The DNA of the CDR3 is TGTGCCAGCAGTTCCCGGGACAGGGGTATGAGCAATCAGCCCCAGCATTTT.

Concerning this clonotype: Because it lacks the conserved phenylalanine or tryptophan at the end, this CDR3 is likely a read error. V gene TRBV19 combines with J gene TRBJ2-7, with 8 bases aligning to TRBD2. The CDR3 contains 13 residues. Germline values: CDR1 LNHDA, CDR2 SQIVND (reference sequence). V shed 6 bases, J shed 5 bases, and the junction held 6 bases outside the gene matches. Written as DNA, the CDR3 is TGTGCCAGTAGGAGCGGGAGAGGTCACGAGCAGTACTCC. Translation gives CASRSGRGHEQYS.

This CDR3 is CASSQDRSLAGVNEQFF. CDR3 DNA: TGTGCCAGCAGCCAAGATCGGTCACTAGCGGGAGTAAATGAGCAGTTCTTC. V usage is TRBV4-2 and J usage is TRBJ2-1, with 11 bases matching TRBD2. The CDR3 consists of 17 residues. With 0 bases clipped from V and 7 bases from J, the junction kept 8 bases outside the gene matches. Germline V gives CDR1 LGHNA, CDR2 YNFKEQ.

The chain couples TRBV15 to TRBJ2-5, with 9 bases matching TRBD2. From germline, CDR1 is LNHNV and CDR2 YYDKDF (reference sequence). The V gene end was trimmed by 0 bases and the J gene end by 3 bases; junction bases not matched to a gene: 2. There are 15 residues in the CDR3. The CDR3 DNA sequence: TGTGCCACCAGCAGAGATCCTAGCGGGAAAGAGACCCAGTACTTC. Translation gives CATSRDPSGKETQYF.

The chain has TRBV9 and TRBJ1-5; possible D gene TRBD1, 5 bases. The germline V and J ends were trimmed by 4 bases and 1 base, with 12 bases remaining between them. Germline V gives CDR1 SGDLS, CDR2 YYNGEE. The CDR3 is made up of 15 amino acids. The CDR3 DNA follows: TGTGCCAGCAGCACCCACGGGGGAAGCAATCAGCCCCAGCATTTT. Translation: CASSTHGGSNQPQHF.

The gene calls are TRBV15 and TRBJ2-7, with a tentative D call TRBD1 (6 bases). This CDR3 is built from 15 residues. V shed 5 bases and J shed 3 bases, with 17 bases lying between them. Per germline, CDR1 LNHNV and CDR2 YYDKDF (reference sequence). The CDR3: CATSLGQSPGYEQYF. CDR3 bases: TGTGCCACCAGCCTCGGACAGTCCCCTGGCTACGAGCAGTACTTC.

V is TRBV30 and J is TRBJ2-3; 7 bases line up with TRBD1. The CDR3 has 15 amino acids. Germline V gives CDR1 GTSNPN, CDR2 SVGIG (reference sequence). J was trimmed by 10 bases and V by 0 bases; bases with no gene match: 13. CDR3 DNA: TGTGCCTGGAGTGTACAAGGGGGCGAGTCCGTGGCGCAGTATTTT. Residues: CAWSVQGGESVAQYF.

This clonotype was seen a handful of times. CDR3 nucleotide sequence: TGTGCCTGGAGTGTAGGGACGGGGCCCGGGGAGCTGTTTTTT. Translated, it gives CAWSVGTGPGELFF. The chain employs TRBV30 and TRBJ2-2; the D call may be TRBD1 or TRBD2 (5 bases each). This CDR3 is built from 14 residues. Looked up from germline, CDR1 is GTSNPN and CDR2 is SVGIG (reference sequence). Trimming took 0 bases from V and 6 from J, leaving 11 bases between them.

At least ten counts were recorded for this clonotype. The J gene is TRBJ2-3, the V gene TRBV10-2; 7 bases are shared with TRBD2. CDR1 is WSHSY and CDR2 is SAAADI in the germline V gene. V shed 8 bases and J 0 bases; nucleotides not matched to a gene: 5. CDR3 size: 14 residues. The chain's CDR3 is CASENSGSTDTQYF. In nucleotides, the CDR3 is TGCGCCAGCGAAAATAGCGGGAGCACAGATACGCAGTATTTT.

This clonotype has a handful of counts. A much larger clone differs by one base, so this may be a read error. The rearrangement links TRBV11-2 to TRBJ2-1, with a weak D call TRBD2 (5 bases). This CDR3 has 21 residues. CDR1 is SGHAT and CDR2 is FQNNGV in the germline V gene. As DNA, the CDR3 is TGTGTCAGCAGCTTAGGCCTAGCTCACTCGTCGACCCGAATGTACTACAATGAGCAGTTCTTC. Translated: CVSSLGLAHSSTRMYYNEQFF.

In this sample, this clonotype turned up many times. The chain carries TRBV7-2 and TRBJ2-1; TRBD2 matches at 13 bases. The CDR3 runs 19 residues. Germline V gene lookup returns CDR1 SGHTA and CDR2 FQGNSA. Trimming at V came to 5 bases and at J to 8 bases, leaving 18 bases not matched to a gene. The CDR3 DNA reads as TGTGCCAGCAGCCGAACTTGGACTAGCGGGAGAGCCAGCCTCCATGAGCAGTTCTTC. Amino acid sequence: CASSRTWTSGRASLHEQFF. The entire variable domain, with the rest obtained from reference TRBV7-2 and TRBJ2-1, is as follows: GAGVSQSPSNKVTEKGKDVELRCDPISGHTALYWYRQSLGQGLEFLIYFQGNSAPDKSGLPSDRFSAERTGGSVSTLTIQRTQQEDSAVYLCASSRTWTSGRASLHEQFFGPGTRLTVL.

Ten or more counts support this clonotype. The genes are TRBV7-2 and TRBJ2-6, with D unclear. The CDR3 spans 17 residues. Trimming pared 2 bases from V and 1 base from J, leaving 12 bases between. Per germline, CDR1 SGHTA and CDR2 FQGNSA. CDR3 sequence reads: CASSLIYLGSGANVLTF. In DNA, the CDR3 is TGTGCCAGCAGCTTAATCTATCTGGGATCTGGGGCCAACGTCCTGACTTTC.

This clonotype was seen repeatedly, ten times or more. CDR3 protein: CASSLRSGSSYNEQFF. CDR3 nucleotides: TGTGCCAGCAGCTTACGTAGCGGGAGCTCCTACAATGAGCAGTTCTTC. The rearrangement uses TRBV13 and TRBJ2-1; 9 nucleotides agree with TRBD2. The ends lost 2 bases at V and 0 bases at J; junction bases unmatched: 2. This CDR3 is built from 16 residues. Germline V gives CDR1 PRHDT, CDR2 FYEKMQ (reference sequence).